The entry below gives a single T cell receptor beta chain sequence along with its context. Its matching antigen is unknown. Assay: immunoSEQ multiplex PCR; the TCRdb copy retains only in-frame clones and omits some. The table lists over 15,000 clones, more than 70% of them singletons. The record originates from a study of radiotherapy plus CTLA-4 blockade in lung cancer. At the level of the study: Around 18% of enrolled patients responded objectively, and approximately 30% had disease control.

Chemo-refractory metastatic non-small-cell lung cancer patients received focal radiation with ipilimumab CTLA-4 blockade. The study, taken as a whole, reports: Early blood T cell clone dynamics, with interferon-beta, were reported to best predict response. Blood saw expansion of tumor-derived TCR clones after radiotherapy plus ipilimumab.

The trim removed 8 bases at V and 0 bases at J, leaving 10 bases unmatched. The CDR3 spans 16 residues. Germline V gene sequence: CDR1 MDHEN, CDR2 SYDVKM. The sample here was peripheral blood, taken from a patient treated with radiotherapy plus ipilimumab. This TCR was recovered from a human donor with non-small cell lung cancer whose response to radiotherapy plus ipilimumab could not be evaluated. The J gene is TRBJ1-1, the V gene TRBV28, with 9 bases that match TRBD1. This CDR3 is CASPPGQGAMNTEAFF. In DNA, the CDR3 is TGTGCCAGCCCGCCGGGACAGGGTGCCATGAACACTGAAGCTTTCTTT.